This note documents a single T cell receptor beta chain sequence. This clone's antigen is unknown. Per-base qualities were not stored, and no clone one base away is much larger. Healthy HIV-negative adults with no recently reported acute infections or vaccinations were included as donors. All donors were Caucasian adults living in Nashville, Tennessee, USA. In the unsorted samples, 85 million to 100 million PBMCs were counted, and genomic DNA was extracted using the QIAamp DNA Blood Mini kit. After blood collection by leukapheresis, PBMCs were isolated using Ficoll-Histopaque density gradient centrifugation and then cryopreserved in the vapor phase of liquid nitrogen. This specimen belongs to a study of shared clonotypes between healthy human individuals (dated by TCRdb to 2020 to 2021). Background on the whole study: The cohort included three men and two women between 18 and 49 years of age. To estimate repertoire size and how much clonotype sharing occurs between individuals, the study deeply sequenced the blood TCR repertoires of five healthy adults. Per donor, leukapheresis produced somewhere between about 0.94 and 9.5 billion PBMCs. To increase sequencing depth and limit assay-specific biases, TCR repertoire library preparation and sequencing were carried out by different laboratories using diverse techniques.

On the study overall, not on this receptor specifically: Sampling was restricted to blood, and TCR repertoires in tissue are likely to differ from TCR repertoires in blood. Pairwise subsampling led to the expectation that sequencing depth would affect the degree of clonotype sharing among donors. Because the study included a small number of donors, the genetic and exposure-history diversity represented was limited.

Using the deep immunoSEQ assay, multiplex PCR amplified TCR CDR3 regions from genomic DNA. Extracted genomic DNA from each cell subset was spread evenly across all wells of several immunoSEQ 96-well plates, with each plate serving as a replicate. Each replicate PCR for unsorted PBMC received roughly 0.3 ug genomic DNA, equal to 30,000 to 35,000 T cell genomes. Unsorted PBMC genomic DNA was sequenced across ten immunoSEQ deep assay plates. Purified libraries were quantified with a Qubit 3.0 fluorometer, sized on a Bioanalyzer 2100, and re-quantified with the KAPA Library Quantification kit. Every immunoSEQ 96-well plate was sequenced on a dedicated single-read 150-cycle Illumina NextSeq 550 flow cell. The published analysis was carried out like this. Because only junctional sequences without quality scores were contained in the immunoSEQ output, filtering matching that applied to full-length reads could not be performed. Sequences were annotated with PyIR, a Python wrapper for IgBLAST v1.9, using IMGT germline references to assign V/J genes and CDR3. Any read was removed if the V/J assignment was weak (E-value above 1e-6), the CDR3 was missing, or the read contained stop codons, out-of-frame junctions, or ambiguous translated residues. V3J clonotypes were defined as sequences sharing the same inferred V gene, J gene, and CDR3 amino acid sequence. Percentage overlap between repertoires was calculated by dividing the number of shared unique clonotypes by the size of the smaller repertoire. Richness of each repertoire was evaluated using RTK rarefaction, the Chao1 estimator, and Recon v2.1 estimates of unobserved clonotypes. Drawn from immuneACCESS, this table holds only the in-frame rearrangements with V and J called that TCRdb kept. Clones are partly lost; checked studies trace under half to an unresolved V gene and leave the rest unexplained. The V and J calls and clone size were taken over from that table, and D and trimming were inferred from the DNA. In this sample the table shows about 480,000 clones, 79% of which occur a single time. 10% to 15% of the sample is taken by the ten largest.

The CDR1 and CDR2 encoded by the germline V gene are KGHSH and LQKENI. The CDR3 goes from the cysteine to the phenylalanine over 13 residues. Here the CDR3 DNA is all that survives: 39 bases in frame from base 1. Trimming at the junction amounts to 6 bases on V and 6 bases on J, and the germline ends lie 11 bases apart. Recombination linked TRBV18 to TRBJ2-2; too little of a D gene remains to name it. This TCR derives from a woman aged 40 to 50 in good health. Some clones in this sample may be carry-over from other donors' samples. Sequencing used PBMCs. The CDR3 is CASSRDRAGELFF. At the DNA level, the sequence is TGTGCCAGCTCCCGAGATCGGGCCGGGGAGCTGTTTTTT.